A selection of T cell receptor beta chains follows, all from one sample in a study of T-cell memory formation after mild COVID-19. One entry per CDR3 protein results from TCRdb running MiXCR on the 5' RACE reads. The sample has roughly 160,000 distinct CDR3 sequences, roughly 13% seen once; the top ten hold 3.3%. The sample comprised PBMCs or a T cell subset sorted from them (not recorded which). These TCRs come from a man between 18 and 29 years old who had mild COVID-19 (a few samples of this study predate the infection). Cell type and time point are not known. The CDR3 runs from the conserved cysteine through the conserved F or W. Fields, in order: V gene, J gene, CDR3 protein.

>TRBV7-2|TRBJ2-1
CASSPAGIEQFF
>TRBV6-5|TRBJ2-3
CASSSRRGTDTQYF
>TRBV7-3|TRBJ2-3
CASSQTRDRGSPDTQYF
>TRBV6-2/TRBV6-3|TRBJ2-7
CASSSWTSGGRRAGEQYF
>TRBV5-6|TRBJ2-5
CASSLEQGFTETQYF
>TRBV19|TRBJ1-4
CASRQTGPNEKLFF
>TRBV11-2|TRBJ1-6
CASSGETGRFNSPLHF
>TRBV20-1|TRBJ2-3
CSARHARGYTDTQYF
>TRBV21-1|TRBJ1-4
CASSKVPWVEGGRMMFF
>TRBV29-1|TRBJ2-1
CSAGGGGPPSGNEQFF
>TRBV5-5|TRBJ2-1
CASSLAPGPYNEQFF
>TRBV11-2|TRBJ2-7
CASSMTVLEQYF
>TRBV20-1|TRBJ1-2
CSAPRTGRGYTF
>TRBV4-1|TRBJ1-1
CASSQGIANTEAFF
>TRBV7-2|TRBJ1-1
CASSFTGSTEAFF